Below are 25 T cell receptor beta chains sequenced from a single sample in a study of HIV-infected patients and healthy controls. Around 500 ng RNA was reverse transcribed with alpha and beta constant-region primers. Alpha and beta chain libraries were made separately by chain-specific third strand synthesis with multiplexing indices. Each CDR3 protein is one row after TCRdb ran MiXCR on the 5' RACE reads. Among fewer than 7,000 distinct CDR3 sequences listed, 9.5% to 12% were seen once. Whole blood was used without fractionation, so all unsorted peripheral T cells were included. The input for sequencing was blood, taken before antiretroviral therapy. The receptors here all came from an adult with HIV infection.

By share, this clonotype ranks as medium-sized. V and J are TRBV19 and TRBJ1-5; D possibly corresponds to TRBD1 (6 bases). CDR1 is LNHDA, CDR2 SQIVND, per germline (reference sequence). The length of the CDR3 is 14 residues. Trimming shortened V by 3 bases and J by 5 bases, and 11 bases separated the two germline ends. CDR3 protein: CASSIPQGHQPQHF. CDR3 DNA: TGTGCCAGTAGTATTCCACAGGGCCATCAGCCCCAGCATTTT.

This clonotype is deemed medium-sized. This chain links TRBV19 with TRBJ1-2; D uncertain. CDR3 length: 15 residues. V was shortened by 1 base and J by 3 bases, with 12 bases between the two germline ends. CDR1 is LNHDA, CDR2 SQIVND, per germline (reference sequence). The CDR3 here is CASSIGSGNYYGYTF. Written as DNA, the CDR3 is TGTGCCAGTAGTATAGGCAGCGGAAACTACTATGGCTACACCTTC.

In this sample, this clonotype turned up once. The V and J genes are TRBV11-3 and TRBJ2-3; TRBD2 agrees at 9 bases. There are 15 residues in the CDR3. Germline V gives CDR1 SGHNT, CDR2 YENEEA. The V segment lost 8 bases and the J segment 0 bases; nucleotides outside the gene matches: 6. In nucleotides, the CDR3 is TGTGCCAGCGGTATGGGACTAGCTAGCACAGATACGCAGTATTTT. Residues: CASGMGLASTDTQYF. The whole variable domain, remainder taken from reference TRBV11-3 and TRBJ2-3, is EAGVVQSPRYKIIEKKQPVAFWCNPISGHNTLYWYLQNLGQGPELLIRYENEEAVDDSQLPKDRFSAERLKGVDSTLKIQPAELGDSAVYLCASGMGLASTDTQYFGPGTRLTVL.

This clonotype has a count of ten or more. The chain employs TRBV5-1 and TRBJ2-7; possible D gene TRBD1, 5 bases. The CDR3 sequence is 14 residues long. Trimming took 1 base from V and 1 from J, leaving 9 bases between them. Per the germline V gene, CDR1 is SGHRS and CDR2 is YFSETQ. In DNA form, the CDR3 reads TGCGCCAGCAGCTTGTACAAGGGGTCCTACGAGCAGTACTTC. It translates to CASSLYKGSYEQYF.

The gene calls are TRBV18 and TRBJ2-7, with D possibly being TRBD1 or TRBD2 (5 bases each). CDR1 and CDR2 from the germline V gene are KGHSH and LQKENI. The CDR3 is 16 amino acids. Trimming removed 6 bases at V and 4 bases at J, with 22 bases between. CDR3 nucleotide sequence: TGTGCCAGCTCGCCCGGCGGACGTGGGGGTGGTTACGAGCAGTACTTC. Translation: CASSPGGRGGGYEQYF.

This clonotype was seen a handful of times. CDR3 sequence: CASSFRLGGYTF. The CDR3, as DNA: TGTGCCAGCAGTTTCAGACTGGGCGGCTACACCTTC. This sequence joins TRBV28 and TRBJ1-2; D is ambiguous. This CDR3 contains 12 residues. The V gene's germline CDR1 is MDHEN and CDR2 SYDVKM. V was cut by 3 bases and J by 8 bases, with 10 bases left in between.

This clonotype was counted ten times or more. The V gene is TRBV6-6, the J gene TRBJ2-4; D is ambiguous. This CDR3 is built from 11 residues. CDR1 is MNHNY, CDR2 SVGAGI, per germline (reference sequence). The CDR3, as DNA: TGTGCATCTGAAGCCAAAAACATTCAGTACTTC. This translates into CASEAKNIQYF.

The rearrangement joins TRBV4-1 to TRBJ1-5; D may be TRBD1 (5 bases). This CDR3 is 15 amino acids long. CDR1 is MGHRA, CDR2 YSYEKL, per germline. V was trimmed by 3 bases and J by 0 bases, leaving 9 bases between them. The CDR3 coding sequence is TGCGCCAGCAGCCACGGGGGAGGTAGCAATCAGCCCCAGCATTTT. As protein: CASSHGGGSNQPQHF.

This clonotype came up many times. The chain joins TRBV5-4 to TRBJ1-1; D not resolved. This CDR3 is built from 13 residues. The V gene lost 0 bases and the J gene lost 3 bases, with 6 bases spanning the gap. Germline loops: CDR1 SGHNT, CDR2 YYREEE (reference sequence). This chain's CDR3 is CASSLGPDTEAFF. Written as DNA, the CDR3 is TGTGCCAGCAGCTTGGGGCCGGACACTGAAGCTTTCTTT.

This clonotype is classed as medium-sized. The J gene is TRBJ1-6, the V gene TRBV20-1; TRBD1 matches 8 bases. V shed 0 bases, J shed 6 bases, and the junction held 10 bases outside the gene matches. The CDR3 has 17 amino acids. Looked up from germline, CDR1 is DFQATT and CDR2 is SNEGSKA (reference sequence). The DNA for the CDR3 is TGCAGTGCTAGAGACAATTTCCGGGACAGGCTTAATTCACCCCTCCACTTT. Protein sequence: CSARDNFRDRLNSPLHF.

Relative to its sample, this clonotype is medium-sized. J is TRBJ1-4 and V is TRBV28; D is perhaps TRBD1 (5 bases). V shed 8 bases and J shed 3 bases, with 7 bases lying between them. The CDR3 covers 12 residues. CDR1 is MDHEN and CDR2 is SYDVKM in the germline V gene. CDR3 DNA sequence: TGTGCCAGCCGACAGTCTAATGAAAAACTGTTTTTT. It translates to CASRQSNEKLFF. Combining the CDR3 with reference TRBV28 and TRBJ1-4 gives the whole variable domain DVKVTQSSRYLVKRTGEKVFLECVQDMDHENMFWYRQDPGLGLRLIYFSYDVKMKEKGDIPEGYSVSREKKERFSLILESASTNQTSMYLCASRQSNEKLFFGSGTQLSVL.

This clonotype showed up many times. CDR3 in amino acids: CASSEEWQDTQYF. CDR3 coding DNA: TGTGCCAGCAGTGAAGAGTGGCAGGATACGCAGTATTTT. The J gene is TRBJ2-3, the V gene TRBV6-1; D gene uncertain. V lost 1 base to trimming and J lost 6 bases, with 8 bases between them. Germline-derived CDR1 and CDR2 are MNHNS and SASEGT. CDR3 length: 13 residues.

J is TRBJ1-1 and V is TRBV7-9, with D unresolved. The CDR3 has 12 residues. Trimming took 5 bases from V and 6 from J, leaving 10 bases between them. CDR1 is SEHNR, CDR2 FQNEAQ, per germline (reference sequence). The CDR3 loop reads CASSPEGPEAFF. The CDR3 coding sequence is TGTGCCAGCAGCCCCGAGGGTCCTGAAGCTTTCTTT.

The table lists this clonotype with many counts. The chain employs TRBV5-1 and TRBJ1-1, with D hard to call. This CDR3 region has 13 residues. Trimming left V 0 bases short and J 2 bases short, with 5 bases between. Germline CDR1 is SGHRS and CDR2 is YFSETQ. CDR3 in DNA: TGCGCCAGCAGCTTGGAGTTCAACACTGAAGCTTTCTTT. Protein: CASSLEFNTEAFF.

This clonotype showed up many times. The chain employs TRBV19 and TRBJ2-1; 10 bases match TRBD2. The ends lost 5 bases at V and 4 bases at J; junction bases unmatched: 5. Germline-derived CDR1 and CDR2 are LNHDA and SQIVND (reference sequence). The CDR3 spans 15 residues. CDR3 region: CASSDSTSGYNEQFF. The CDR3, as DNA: TGTGCCAGTAGTGACTCGACTAGCGGGTACAATGAGCAGTTCTTC.

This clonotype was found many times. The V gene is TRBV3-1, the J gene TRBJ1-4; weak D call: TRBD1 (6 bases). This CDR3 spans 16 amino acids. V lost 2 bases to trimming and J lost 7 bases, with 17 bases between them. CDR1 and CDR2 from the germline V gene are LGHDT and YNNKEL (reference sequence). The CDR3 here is CASSQSDTGWSEKLFF. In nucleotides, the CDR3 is TGTGCCAGCAGCCAATCCGACACAGGGTGGTCTGAAAAACTGTTTTTT.

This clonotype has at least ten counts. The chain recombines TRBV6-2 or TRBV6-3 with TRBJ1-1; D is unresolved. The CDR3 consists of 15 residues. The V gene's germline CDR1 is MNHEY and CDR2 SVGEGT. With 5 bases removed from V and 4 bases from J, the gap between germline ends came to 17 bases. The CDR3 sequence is CASSALWAESTEAFF. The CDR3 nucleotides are TGTGCCAGCAGTGCCCTATGGGCGGAATCCACTGAAGCTTTCTTT.

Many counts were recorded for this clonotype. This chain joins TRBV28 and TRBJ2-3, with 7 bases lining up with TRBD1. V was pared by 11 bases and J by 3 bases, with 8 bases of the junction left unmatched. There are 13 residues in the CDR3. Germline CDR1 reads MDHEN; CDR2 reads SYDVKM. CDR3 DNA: TGTGCCTCTAGACAGGGTCTGACAGATACGCAGTATTTT. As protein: CASRQGLTDTQYF.

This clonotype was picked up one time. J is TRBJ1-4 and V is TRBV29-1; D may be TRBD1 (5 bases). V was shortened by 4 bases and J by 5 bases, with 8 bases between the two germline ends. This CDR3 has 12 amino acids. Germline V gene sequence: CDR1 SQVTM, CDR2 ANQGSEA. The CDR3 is CSVGQRNEKLFF. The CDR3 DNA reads TGCAGCGTTGGACAGAGGAATGAAAAACTGTTTTTT.

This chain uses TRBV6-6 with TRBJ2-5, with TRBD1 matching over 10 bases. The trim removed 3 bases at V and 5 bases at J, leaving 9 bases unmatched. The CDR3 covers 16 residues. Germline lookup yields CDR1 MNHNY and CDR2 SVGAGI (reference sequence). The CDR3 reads CASSYPGQGGRETQYF. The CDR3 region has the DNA TGTGCCAGCAGTTATCCTGGACAGGGGGGTCGGGAGACCCAGTACTTC.

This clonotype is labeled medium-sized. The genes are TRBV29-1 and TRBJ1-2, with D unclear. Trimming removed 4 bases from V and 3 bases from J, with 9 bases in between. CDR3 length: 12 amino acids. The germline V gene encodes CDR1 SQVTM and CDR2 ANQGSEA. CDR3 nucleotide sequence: TGCAGCGTTGGGCCGGCGGACTATGGCTACACCTTC. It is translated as CSVGPADYGYTF.

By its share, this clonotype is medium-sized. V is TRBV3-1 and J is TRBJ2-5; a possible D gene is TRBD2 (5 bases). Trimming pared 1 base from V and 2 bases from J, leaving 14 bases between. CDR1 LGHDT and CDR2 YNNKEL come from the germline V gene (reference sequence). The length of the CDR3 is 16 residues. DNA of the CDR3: TGTGCCAGCAGCCAAGTCCGCCCCGGGGAACAAGAGACCCAGTACTTC. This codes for CASSQVRPGEQETQYF.

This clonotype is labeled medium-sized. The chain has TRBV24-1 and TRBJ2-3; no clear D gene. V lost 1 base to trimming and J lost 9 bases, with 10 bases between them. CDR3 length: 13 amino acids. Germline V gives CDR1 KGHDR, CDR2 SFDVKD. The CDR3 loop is CATSDFDWSTQYF. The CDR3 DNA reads TGTGCCACCAGTGATTTCGACTGGAGCACGCAGTATTTT.

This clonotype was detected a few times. In DNA, the CDR3 is TGCAGCGTTGAAGTTATCAGGGGGACTGAAGCTTTCTTT. This encodes CSVEVIRGTEAFF. The chain uses TRBV29-1 and TRBJ1-1; TRBD1 aligns across 7 bases. Germline CDR1 SQVTM, CDR2 ANQGSEA. The CDR3 totals 13 residues. The trim removed 1 base at V and 5 bases at J, leaving 4 bases unmatched.

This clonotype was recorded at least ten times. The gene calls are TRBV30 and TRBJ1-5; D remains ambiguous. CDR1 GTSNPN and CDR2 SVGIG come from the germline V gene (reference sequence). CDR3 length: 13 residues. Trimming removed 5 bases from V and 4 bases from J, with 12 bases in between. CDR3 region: CAWDRERNQPQHF. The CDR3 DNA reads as TGTGCCTGGGATAGGGAAAGAAATCAGCCCCAGCATTTT.